Below, 20 T cell receptor beta chains from the same sample are listed, as sequenced in a study of blood T cell repertoires in COVID-19. The table came from immunoSEQ multiplex PCR; TCRdb's copy has only in-frame clones and leaves some out. This table holds some 70,000 clones, about nine tenths found once. Sequencing was done on a sample of peripheral blood. These receptors all come from a man between 50 and 59 years old with active COVID-19.

This clone occurred a few times. V and J are TRBV5-4 and TRBJ2-1, with 14 nucleotides matching TRBD2. Losses at the gene ends were 3 bases for V and 4 bases for J; bases not matched to a gene: 12. Looked up from germline, CDR1 is SGHNT and CDR2 is YYREEE (reference sequence). The CDR3 covers 19 residues. CDR3 amino acids: CASSYRRSGTSGSYNEQFF. CDR3 bases: TGTGCCAGCAGCTACCGTCGTAGTGGGACTAGCGGGAGTTACAATGAGCAGTTCTTC.

The V gene is TRBV19, the J gene TRBJ2-3; no clear D gene. Looked up from germline, CDR1 is LNHDA and CDR2 is SQIVND (reference sequence). This CDR3 comprises 16 residues. V dropped 6 bases and J dropped 2 bases, with 18 bases sitting between them. Written as DNA, the CDR3 is TGTGCCAGTAGATATGGCGGCTCCTACTTCACAGATACGCAGTATTTT. This encodes CASRYGGSYFTDTQYF. The full variable domain, rest sourced from reference TRBV19 and TRBJ2-3, is DGGITQSPKYLFRKEGQNVTLSCEQNLNHDAMYWYRQDPGQGLRLIYYSQIVNDFQKGDIAEGYSVSREKKESFPLTVTSAQKNPTAFYLCASRYGGSYFTDTQYFGPGTRLTVL.

The chain recombines TRBV29-1 with TRBJ2-5, with D possibly being TRBD2 (5 bases). This CDR3 contains 11 residues. From germline, CDR1 is SQVTM and CDR2 ANQGSEA. The V and J ends lost 5 bases and 4 bases respectively, with 8 bases between them. CDR3 DNA: TGCAGCGTTAGCGGTGGAGAGACCCAGTACTTC. This translates into CSVSGGETQYF.

This clone was seen a handful of times. The chain has TRBV7-2 and TRBJ1-1, with a possible D match to TRBD1 (6 bases). Germline values: CDR1 SGHTA, CDR2 FQGNSA. The CDR3 has 13 residues. V lost 5 bases, J lost 7 bases, and 14 bases lay in between. The CDR3 DNA follows: TGTGCCAGCAGCCTGGATATACAGGGTGAAGCTTTCTTT. It yields the protein CASSLDIQGEAFF.

This chain joins TRBV29-1 and TRBJ1-1, with 7 positions matching TRBD1. CDR3 size: 13 residues. The V segment lost 4 bases and the J segment 1 base; nucleotides outside the gene matches: 3. CDR1 is SQVTM and CDR2 is ANQGSEA in the germline V gene. The CDR3 nucleotides are TGCAGCGTTGCTAGGGGGCGGAACACTGAAGCTTTCTTT. It translates to CSVARGRNTEAFF.

V and J are TRBV5-4 and TRBJ1-2; D not resolved. Trimming left V 2 bases short and J 4 bases short, with 12 bases between. The CDR3 covers 14 residues. Germline V gene data show CDR1 as SGHNT and CDR2 as YYREEE (reference sequence). CDR3 residues: CASSFSGMTYGYTF. CDR3 nucleotide sequence: TGTGCCAGCAGCTTTTCAGGCATGACCTATGGCTACACCTTC.

This chain links TRBV30 with TRBJ1-1, with TRBD1 as a possible D gene (6 bases). V was shortened by 6 bases and J by 4 bases, with 12 bases between the two germline ends. CDR1 and CDR2 (germline): GTSNPN, SVGIG (reference sequence). The length of the CDR3 is 12 residues. The CDR3 loop reads CACPGQSTEAFF. Written as DNA, the CDR3 is TGTGCCTGCCCGGGACAATCCACTGAAGCTTTCTTT. The full variable domain, completed using reference TRBV30 and TRBJ1-1, is SQTIHQWPATLVQPVGSPLSLECTVEGTSNPNLYWYRQAAGRGLQLLFYSVGIGQISSEVPQNLSASRPQDRQFILSSKKLLLSDSGFYLCACPGQSTEAFFGQGTRLTVV.

For the CDR3, the DNA is TGTGCCAGCAGTGAACCCTGGGGAAAACCGGGTCGGGGTTACGAGCAGTACTTC. Residues: CASSEPWGKPGRGYEQYF. The chain recombines TRBV25-1 with TRBJ2-7, with a tentative D call TRBD2 (5 bases). Germline-derived CDR1 and CDR2 are MGHDK and SYGVNS. This CDR3 has 18 residues. V shed 2 bases and J shed 4 bases, with 24 bases lying between them.

The gene calls are TRBV28 and TRBJ2-1; 12 bases are shared with TRBD2. With V trimmed by 6 bases and J by 0 bases, 3 bases remained unmatched. This CDR3 comprises 16 residues. The germline gives CDR1 MDHEN, CDR2 SYDVKM. The CDR3 DNA follows: TGTGCCAGCAGGCTAGCGGGAGGGAGCTCCTACAATGAGCAGTTCTTC. Protein product: CASRLAGGSSYNEQFF.

This chain's CDR3 is CASSVGGEANQPQHF. The CDR3 nucleotides read TGTGCCAGCAGCGTAGGCGGGGAAGCCAATCAGCCCCAGCATTTT. This chain connects TRBV9 to TRBJ1-5, with D unresolved. The CDR3 consists of 15 residues. Trimming removed 0 bases at V and 3 bases at J, with 10 bases between. Germline CDR1 is SGDLS and CDR2 is YYNGEE.

The chain employs TRBV28 and TRBJ1-2; TRBD1 agrees at 11 bases. Germline V gives CDR1 MDHEN, CDR2 SYDVKM. V trimming: 5 bases; J trimming: 8 bases; junction bases outside the gene matches: 10. This CDR3 contains 15 residues. CDR3 region: CASSPIGQGANGYTF. In DNA, the CDR3 is TGTGCCAGCAGTCCCATCGGACAGGGGGCTAACGGCTACACCTTC.

The CDR3 DNA sequence: TGTGCCAGCAGTGAAGCGGGCCTAGCGGGAGGAGCCGAGCAGTACTTC. This encodes CASSEAGLAGGAEQYF. The gene calls are TRBV2 and TRBJ2-7, with 11 bases identical to TRBD2. The CDR3 loop spans 16 amino acids. Trimming at V came to 0 bases and at J to 6 bases, leaving 7 bases not matched to a gene. From germline, CDR1 is SNHLY and CDR2 FYNNEI.

The V call is TRBV18, the J call TRBJ1-1, with 7 bases identical to TRBD1. The CDR3 spans 15 residues. V gave up 6 bases and J gave up 1 base; unmatched junction bases: 8. Germline CDR1 is KGHSH and CDR2 is LQKENI. The CDR3 DNA reads as TGTGCCAGCTCCCCGGCAGGGGGTTGGAACACTGAAGCTTTCTTT. Translating it yields CASSPAGGWNTEAFF.

J is TRBJ1-2 and V is TRBV28; no firm D call. Germline V gene sequence: CDR1 MDHEN, CDR2 SYDVKM. V was clipped by 3 bases and J by 13 bases, with 12 bases between them. The CDR3 has 11 amino acids. In nucleotides, the CDR3 is TGTGCCAGCAGTTTTCGGGGAGCGGGCACCTTC. Translation: CASSFRGAGTF.

The rearrangement joins TRBV2 to TRBJ2-5; TRBD2 aligns across 12 bases. The germline V gene encodes CDR1 SNHLY and CDR2 FYNNEI. The V segment lost 6 bases and the J segment 0 bases; nucleotides outside the gene matches: 2. This CDR3 comprises 15 residues. CDR3 DNA: TGTGCCAGCAGGAGGACTAGCGGGGACCAAGAGACCCAGTACTTC. As protein: CASRRTSGDQETQYF. Filled out from reference TRBV2 and TRBJ2-5, the complete variable domain reads EPEVTQTPSHQVTQMGQEVILRCVPISNHLYFYWYRQILGQKVEFLVSFYNNEISEKSEIFDDQFSVERPDGSNFTLKIRSTKLEDSAMYFCASRRTSGDQETQYFGPGTRLLVL.

A single count supports this clone. V gene TRBV18 combines with J gene TRBJ2-7, with 10 bases that match TRBD1. After removal of 8 bases from V and 7 bases from J, the junction contained 14 bases not matched to a gene. CDR3 length: 15 amino acids. The V gene's germline CDR1 is KGHSH and CDR2 LQKENI. The CDR3 loop reads CASSQGQGLFGEQYF. Written as DNA, the CDR3 is TGTGCCAGCAGCCAGGGACAGGGGCTTTTCGGTGAGCAGTACTTC.

The V gene is TRBV24-1, the J gene TRBJ2-3; TRBD1 aligns across 8 bases. Germline V gene data show CDR1 as KGHDR and CDR2 as SFDVKD. The V and J ends lost 4 bases and 0 bases, in that order; junction bases with no gene match: 8. The CDR3 is 17 residues long. The CDR3 sequence: CATSDRRQGSSTDTQYF. CDR3 sequence (DNA): TGTGCCACCAGTGACCGGAGACAGGGGAGTAGCACAGATACGCAGTATTTT.

V usage is TRBV7-9 and J usage is TRBJ2-3; 8 bases are a match to TRBD2. Trimming cost V 5 bases and J 3 bases; bases outside gene matches: 16. Germline lookup yields CDR1 SEHNR and CDR2 FQNEAQ (reference sequence). This CDR3 is built from 18 residues. CDR3 DNA: TGTGCCAGCAGCCCTATTGGTTTAATAGCGGGAAGTACAGATACGCAGTATTTT. This translates into CASSPIGLIAGSTDTQYF.

This clone showed up just a few times. J is TRBJ2-2 and V is TRBV5-1; 7 positions agree with TRBD1. CDR1 is SGHRS, CDR2 YFSETQ, per germline. V lost 2 bases and J lost 4; bases outside the gene matches: 2. The length of the CDR3 is 14 residues. CDR3 nucleotides: TGCGCCAGCAGCTTAGACAGGGCCACCGGGGAGCTGTTTTTT. Its protein is CASSLDRATGELFF.

V is TRBV27 and J is TRBJ2-4; the D gene is possibly TRBD1 (5 bases). Between the trimmed V and J ends, which lost 2 bases and 1 base, there was a span of 9 bases. Germline-derived CDR1 and CDR2 are MNHEY and SMNVEV (reference sequence). CDR3 length: 15 residues. The CDR3 is CASSLVSGAKNIQYF. The CDR3 nucleotides read TGTGCCAGCAGTTTAGTATCAGGGGCCAAAAACATTCAGTACTTC.